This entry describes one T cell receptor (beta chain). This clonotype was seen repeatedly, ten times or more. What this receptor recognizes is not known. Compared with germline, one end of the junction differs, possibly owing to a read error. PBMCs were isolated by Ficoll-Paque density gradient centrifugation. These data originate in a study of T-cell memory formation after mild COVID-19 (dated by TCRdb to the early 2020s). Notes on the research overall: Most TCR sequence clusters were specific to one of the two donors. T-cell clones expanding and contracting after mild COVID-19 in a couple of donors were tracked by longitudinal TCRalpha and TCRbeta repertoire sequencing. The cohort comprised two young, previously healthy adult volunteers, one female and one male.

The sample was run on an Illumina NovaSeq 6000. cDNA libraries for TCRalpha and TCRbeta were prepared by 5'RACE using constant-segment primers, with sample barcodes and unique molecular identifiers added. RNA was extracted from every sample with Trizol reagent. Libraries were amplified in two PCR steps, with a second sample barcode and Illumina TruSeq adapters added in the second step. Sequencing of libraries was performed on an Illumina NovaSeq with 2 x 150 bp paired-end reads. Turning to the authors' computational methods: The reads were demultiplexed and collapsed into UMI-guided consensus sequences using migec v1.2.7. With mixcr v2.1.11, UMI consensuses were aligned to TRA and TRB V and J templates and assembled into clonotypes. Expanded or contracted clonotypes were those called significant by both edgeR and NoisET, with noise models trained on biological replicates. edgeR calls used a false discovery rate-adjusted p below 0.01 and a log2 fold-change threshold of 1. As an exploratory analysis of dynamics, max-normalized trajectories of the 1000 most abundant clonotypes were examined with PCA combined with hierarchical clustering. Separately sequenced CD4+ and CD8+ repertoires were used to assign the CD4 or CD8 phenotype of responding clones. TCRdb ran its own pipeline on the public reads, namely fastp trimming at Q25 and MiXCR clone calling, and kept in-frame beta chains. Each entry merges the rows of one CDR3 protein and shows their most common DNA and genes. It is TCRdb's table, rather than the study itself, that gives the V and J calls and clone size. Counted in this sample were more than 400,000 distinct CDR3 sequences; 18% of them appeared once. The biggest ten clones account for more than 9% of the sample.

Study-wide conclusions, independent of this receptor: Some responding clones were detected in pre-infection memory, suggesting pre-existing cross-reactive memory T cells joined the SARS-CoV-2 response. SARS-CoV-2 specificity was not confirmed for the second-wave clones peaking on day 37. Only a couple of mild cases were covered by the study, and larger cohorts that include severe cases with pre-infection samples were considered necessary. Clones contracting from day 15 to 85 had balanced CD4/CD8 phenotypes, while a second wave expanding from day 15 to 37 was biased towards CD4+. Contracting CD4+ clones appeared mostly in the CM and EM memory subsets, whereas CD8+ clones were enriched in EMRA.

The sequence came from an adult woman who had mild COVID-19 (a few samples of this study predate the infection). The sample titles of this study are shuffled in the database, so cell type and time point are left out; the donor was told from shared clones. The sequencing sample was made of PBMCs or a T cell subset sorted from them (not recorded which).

In nucleotide form, the sequence is TGTGCTAGCAGCTTATCAGGACAGGGACCCCAAGAGACCCAGTACTTC. This gives the protein CASSLSGQGPQETQYF. This chain is built from TRBV7-7 and TRBJ2-5; TRBD1 aligns with 8 central bases. Sequences SSHAT (CDR1) and FNYEAQ (CDR2) are obtained from the germline V gene (reference sequence). There are 16 amino acids in the CDR3, from cysteine to phenylalanine inclusive. This entry keeps only the CDR3 DNA: 48 bases, framed from base 1.